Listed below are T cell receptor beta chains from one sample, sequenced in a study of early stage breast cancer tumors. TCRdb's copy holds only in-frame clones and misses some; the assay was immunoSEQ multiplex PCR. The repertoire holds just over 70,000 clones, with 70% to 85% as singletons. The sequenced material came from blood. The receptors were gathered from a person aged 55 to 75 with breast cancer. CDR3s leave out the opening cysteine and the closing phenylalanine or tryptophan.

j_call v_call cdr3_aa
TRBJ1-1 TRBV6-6 ASIRGNTEAF
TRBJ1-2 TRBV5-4 ASSDTDRGRRYGYT
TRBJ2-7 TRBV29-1 SVEDSRSGYEQY
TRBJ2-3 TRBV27 ASSQGLAGATDTQY
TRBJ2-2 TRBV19 ASEGTQHTGELF
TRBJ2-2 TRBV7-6 ASSSTRTGELF
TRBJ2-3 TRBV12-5 ASVSGTGIDTQY
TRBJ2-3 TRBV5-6 ASSLYRQGGYTDTQY
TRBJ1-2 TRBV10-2 ASSGTGTGTNYGYT
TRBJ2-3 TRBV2 ASSAGTEVLSTDTQY
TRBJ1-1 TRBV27 ASSPGGRPNTEAF
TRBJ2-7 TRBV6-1 ASGMREVTAYEQY
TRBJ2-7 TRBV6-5 AAGEQY
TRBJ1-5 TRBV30 AWSRGGAGQPQH
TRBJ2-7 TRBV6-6 ASSYGLAYEQY
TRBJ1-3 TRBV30 AWSPLMTSGNTIY